The 22 T cell receptor beta chains reported below all come from one sample, sequenced in a study of blood T cell repertoires in COVID-19. Sequencing was performed with immunoSEQ multiplex PCR; in TCRdb, only in-frame clones are kept and a portion is missing. The sample contains about 82,000 clones, over 70% of which appear only once. Sequenced input: peripheral blood. The source is a middle-aged woman with active or convalescent COVID-19.

The chain uses TRBV4-3 and TRBJ1-5; 9 nucleotides agree with TRBD1. This CDR3 comprises 16 residues. The J segment lost 4 bases and the V segment lost 0 bases, leaving 4 bases of the junction unmatched. Germline V gene sequence: CDR1 LGHNA, CDR2 YSLEER. CDR3 in amino acids: CASSQDSGTGNQPQHF. CDR3 nucleotide sequence: TGCGCCAGCAGCCAAGATTCGGGGACAGGGAATCAGCCCCAGCATTTT.

This chain connects TRBV19 to TRBJ1-4; 9 positions agree with TRBD1. Trimming cost V 2 bases and J 8 bases; bases outside gene matches: 6. Germline values: CDR1 LNHDA, CDR2 SQIVND (reference sequence). This CDR3 region has 15 residues. CDR3: CASSIHRGQGEKLFF. The CDR3 bases are TGTGCCAGTAGTATACACAGGGGGCAAGGCGAAAAACTGTTTTTT.

V and J are TRBV18 and TRBJ1-3, with 7 bases matching TRBD1. CDR3 length: 15 residues. Per the germline V gene, CDR1 is KGHSH and CDR2 is LQKENI. V dropped 5 bases and J dropped 4; count of bases not matched to a gene: 8. The CDR3 sequence: CASSSQGSGGNTIYF. The DNA of the CDR3 is TGTGCCAGCTCATCACAGGGGTCGGGCGGAAACACCATATATTTT. Drawing the rest from reference TRBV18 and TRBJ1-3, the complete variable domain is NAGVMQNPRHLVRRRGQEARLRCSPMKGHSHVYWYRQLPEEGLKFMVYLQKENIIDESGMPKERFSAEFPKEGPSILRIQQVVRGDSAAYFCASSSQGSGGNTIYFGEGSWLTVV.

The J gene is TRBJ1-6, the V gene TRBV7-2; D perhaps matches TRBD1 (6 bases). Per germline, CDR1 SGHTA and CDR2 FQGNSA. Trimming stripped 1 base from V and 10 bases from J, with 14 bases between. This CDR3 is built from 15 residues. This CDR3 reads CASSLEGVYGSPLHF. The DNA of the CDR3 is TGTGCCAGCAGCTTAGAGGGGGTTTATGGATCACCCCTCCACTTT.

CDR3 in DNA: TGTGCCAGCAGCTTCGTAACAGATACGCAGTATTTT. Amino acid sequence: CASSFVTDTQYF. The V and J genes are TRBV7-9 and TRBJ2-3; no reliable D call. CDR3 length equals 12 residues. Per the germline V gene, CDR1 is SEHNR and CDR2 is FQNEAQ (reference sequence). V was cut by 3 bases and J by 3 bases, with 4 bases left in between.

This clone appeared a few times. The V gene is TRBV7-2, the J gene TRBJ2-7; 10 nucleotides agree with TRBD1. V was pared by 5 bases and J by 3 bases, with 4 bases of the junction left unmatched. Germline assignment: CDR1 SGHTA and CDR2 FQGNSA. CDR3 length equals 14 residues. The CDR3 spells CASSTWDRGYEQYF. DNA of the CDR3: TGTGCCAGCAGCACCTGGGACAGGGGCTACGAGCAGTACTTC.

This chain connects TRBV5-5 to TRBJ2-7, with D possibly matching TRBD1 (6 bases). The ends were cut back, 0 bases at V and 2 bases at J, with 9 bases in the middle. The V gene's germline CDR1 is SGHKS and CDR2 YYEKEE (reference sequence). This CDR3 is built from 14 residues. The CDR3 nucleotides are TGTGCCAGCAGCTTGGAGGCAGGGGCCTACGAGCAGTACTTC. It codes for CASSLEAGAYEQYF.

The rearrangement links TRBV29-1 to TRBJ2-3, with D uncertain. V lost 7 bases to trimming and J lost 0 bases, with 8 bases between them. CDR3 size: 12 residues. Germline V gene data show CDR1 as SQVTM and CDR2 as ANQGSEA. The CDR3 protein is CSDLTSTDTQYF. Written as DNA, the CDR3 is TGCAGCGACCTCACTAGCACAGATACGCAGTATTTT.

V gene TRBV28 combines with J gene TRBJ1-2, with D maybe TRBD1 (6 bases). The CDR3 extends over 16 amino acids. The V end was cut by 6 bases, the J end by 4 bases, with 21 bases between. Looked up from germline, CDR1 is MDHEN and CDR2 is SYDVKM. For the CDR3, the DNA is TGTGCCAGCAGGACCCTGCAGGGGTATCAGCCCTATGGCTACACCTTC. It is translated as CASRTLQGYQPYGYTF.

The chain combines TRBV4-1 with TRBJ2-7; tentatively, D is TRBD2 (5 bases). Trimming took 0 bases from V and 0 from J, leaving 12 bases between them. The CDR3 runs 16 residues. The germline V gene encodes CDR1 MGHRA and CDR2 YSYEKL. CDR3 sequence (DNA): TGCGCCAGCAGCCAAGATCGTGGACTCAGCTCCTACGAGCAGTACTTC. This codes for CASSQDRGLSSYEQYF.

This chain connects TRBV12-5 to TRBJ2-5, with 14 bases matching TRBD2. CDR3 length: 18 amino acids. Germline V lookup: CDR1 LGHNT, CDR2 FRNRAP. V shed 6 bases and J 0 bases; nucleotides not matched to a gene: 9. The chain's CDR3 is CASGDGLAGGPYQETQYF. The CDR3 DNA reads TGTGCTAGTGGCGATGGACTAGCGGGGGGCCCGTACCAAGAGACCCAGTACTTC.

The J gene is TRBJ1-1, the V gene TRBV6-7; tentatively, D is TRBD1 (6 bases). TRBV6-7 qualifies as an ORF whose function is uncertain. This CDR3 region has 13 residues. V was pared by 4 bases and J by 11 bases, with 17 bases between. This CDR3 is CASSSQGPAEAFF. The CDR3 DNA is TGTGCCAGCAGTTCTCAGGGGCCCGCCGAGGCTTTCTTT.

The chain is built from TRBV18 and TRBJ2-7, with TRBD1 matching 9 bases. The CDR3 runs 13 residues. Trimming took 8 bases from V and 4 from J; bases not matched to a gene: 6. Germline CDR1 KGHSH, CDR2 LQKENI. CDR3: CASRGQGSYEQYF. CDR3 in DNA: TGTGCCAGCCGCGGACAGGGGTCTTACGAGCAGTACTTC. Full variable domain (missing parts from reference TRBV18 and TRBJ2-7): NAGVMQNPRHLVRRRGQEARLRCSPMKGHSHVYWYRQLPEEGLKFMVYLQKENIIDESGMPKERFSAEFPKEGPSILRIQQVVRGDSAAYFCASRGQGSYEQYFGPGTRLTVT.

This clone was seen only a few times. The chain has TRBV28 and TRBJ1-4, with a tentative D call TRBD1 (6 bases). The CDR3 runs to 14 residues. Germline CDR1 MDHEN, CDR2 SYDVKM. The germline V and J ends were trimmed by 8 bases and 3 bases, with 13 bases remaining between them. Here the CDR3 reads CASCLTGPNEKLFF. DNA of the CDR3: TGTGCCAGCTGTCTGACAGGTCCTAATGAAAAACTGTTTTTT.

The chain employs TRBV29-1 and TRBJ1-2, with D hard to call. Trimming cost V 4 bases and J 5 bases, with 11 bases left between them. CDR1 SQVTM and CDR2 ANQGSEA come from the germline V gene. The CDR3 spans 12 residues. The CDR3 bases are TGCAGCGTTGGCAGTTCCTCTTATGGCTACACCTTC. This gives the protein CSVGSSSYGYTF.

The rearrangement joins TRBV25-1 to TRBJ2-7; unclear D gene. Trimming stripped 5 bases from V and 3 bases from J, with 5 bases between. Germline values: CDR1 MGHDK, CDR2 SYGVNS. This CDR3 spans 11 amino acids. The CDR3 reads CASSSYYEQYF. CDR3 DNA sequence: TGTGCCAGCAGTTCCTACTACGAGCAGTACTTC.

This clone was seen only once. V is TRBV19 and J is TRBJ2-5; unclear D gene. CDR1 is LNHDA, CDR2 SQIVND, per germline (reference sequence). With 1 base removed from V and 2 bases from J, the gap between germline ends came to 11 bases. The CDR3 consists of 15 residues. CDR3 protein: CASSIGRFLQETQYF. The CDR3 DNA reads as TGTGCCAGTAGTATAGGCAGGTTCTTACAAGAGACCCAGTACTTC.

The chain uses TRBV7-9 and TRBJ1-6; D may be TRBD1 (5 bases). The V gene lost 4 bases and the J gene lost 10 bases, with 8 bases spanning the gap. The CDR3 is made up of 12 amino acids. The germline gives CDR1 SEHNR, CDR2 FQNEAQ (reference sequence). The DNA of the CDR3 is TGTGCCAGCAGCTCGGGACTCTCACCCCTCCACTTT. Its translation is CASSSGLSPLHF.

This chain connects TRBV4-1 to TRBJ2-2, with TRBD2 matching 12 bases. Germline V gene sequence: CDR1 MGHRA, CDR2 YSYEKL. This CDR3 region has 18 residues. Trimming took 0 bases from V and 8 from J; bases not matched to a gene: 10. In DNA form, the CDR3 reads TGCGCCAGCAGCCAAGAGTTTCGCGGACTAGCGGGACGAGGGGAGCTGTTTTTT. Protein: CASSQEFRGLAGRGELFF.

The chain recombines TRBV30 with TRBJ1-6, with TRBD1 as a possible D gene (6 bases). CDR1 and CDR2 (germline): GTSNPN, SVGIG (reference sequence). The V end was cut by 0 bases, the J end by 6 bases, with 15 bases between. The CDR3 totals 16 residues. CDR3 nucleotide sequence: TGTGCCTGGAGTGTACCAGGGGTGTTTCGTAATTCACCCCTCCACTTT. This sequence encodes CAWSVPGVFRNSPLHF.

This clone has more than one count but fewer than ten. CDR3 residues: CASSSQAGYDGYTF. The CDR3 bases are TGTGCCAGCAGCTCCCAGGCGGGGTATGATGGCTACACCTTC. The chain employs TRBV7-2 and TRBJ1-2; D remains ambiguous. Per the germline V gene, CDR1 is SGHTA and CDR2 is FQGNSA. This CDR3 spans 14 amino acids. V was cut by 4 bases and J by 6 bases, with 15 bases left in between.

The chain carries TRBV2 and TRBJ1-1; 7 nucleotides line up with TRBD1. The CDR3 is 14 residues long. Trimming cost V 6 bases and J 0 bases; bases outside gene matches: 4. CDR1 is SNHLY and CDR2 is FYNNEI in the germline V gene. CDR3 protein: CASRGTAMNTEAFF. For the CDR3, the DNA is TGTGCCAGCAGGGGGACAGCGATGAACACTGAAGCTTTCTTT.